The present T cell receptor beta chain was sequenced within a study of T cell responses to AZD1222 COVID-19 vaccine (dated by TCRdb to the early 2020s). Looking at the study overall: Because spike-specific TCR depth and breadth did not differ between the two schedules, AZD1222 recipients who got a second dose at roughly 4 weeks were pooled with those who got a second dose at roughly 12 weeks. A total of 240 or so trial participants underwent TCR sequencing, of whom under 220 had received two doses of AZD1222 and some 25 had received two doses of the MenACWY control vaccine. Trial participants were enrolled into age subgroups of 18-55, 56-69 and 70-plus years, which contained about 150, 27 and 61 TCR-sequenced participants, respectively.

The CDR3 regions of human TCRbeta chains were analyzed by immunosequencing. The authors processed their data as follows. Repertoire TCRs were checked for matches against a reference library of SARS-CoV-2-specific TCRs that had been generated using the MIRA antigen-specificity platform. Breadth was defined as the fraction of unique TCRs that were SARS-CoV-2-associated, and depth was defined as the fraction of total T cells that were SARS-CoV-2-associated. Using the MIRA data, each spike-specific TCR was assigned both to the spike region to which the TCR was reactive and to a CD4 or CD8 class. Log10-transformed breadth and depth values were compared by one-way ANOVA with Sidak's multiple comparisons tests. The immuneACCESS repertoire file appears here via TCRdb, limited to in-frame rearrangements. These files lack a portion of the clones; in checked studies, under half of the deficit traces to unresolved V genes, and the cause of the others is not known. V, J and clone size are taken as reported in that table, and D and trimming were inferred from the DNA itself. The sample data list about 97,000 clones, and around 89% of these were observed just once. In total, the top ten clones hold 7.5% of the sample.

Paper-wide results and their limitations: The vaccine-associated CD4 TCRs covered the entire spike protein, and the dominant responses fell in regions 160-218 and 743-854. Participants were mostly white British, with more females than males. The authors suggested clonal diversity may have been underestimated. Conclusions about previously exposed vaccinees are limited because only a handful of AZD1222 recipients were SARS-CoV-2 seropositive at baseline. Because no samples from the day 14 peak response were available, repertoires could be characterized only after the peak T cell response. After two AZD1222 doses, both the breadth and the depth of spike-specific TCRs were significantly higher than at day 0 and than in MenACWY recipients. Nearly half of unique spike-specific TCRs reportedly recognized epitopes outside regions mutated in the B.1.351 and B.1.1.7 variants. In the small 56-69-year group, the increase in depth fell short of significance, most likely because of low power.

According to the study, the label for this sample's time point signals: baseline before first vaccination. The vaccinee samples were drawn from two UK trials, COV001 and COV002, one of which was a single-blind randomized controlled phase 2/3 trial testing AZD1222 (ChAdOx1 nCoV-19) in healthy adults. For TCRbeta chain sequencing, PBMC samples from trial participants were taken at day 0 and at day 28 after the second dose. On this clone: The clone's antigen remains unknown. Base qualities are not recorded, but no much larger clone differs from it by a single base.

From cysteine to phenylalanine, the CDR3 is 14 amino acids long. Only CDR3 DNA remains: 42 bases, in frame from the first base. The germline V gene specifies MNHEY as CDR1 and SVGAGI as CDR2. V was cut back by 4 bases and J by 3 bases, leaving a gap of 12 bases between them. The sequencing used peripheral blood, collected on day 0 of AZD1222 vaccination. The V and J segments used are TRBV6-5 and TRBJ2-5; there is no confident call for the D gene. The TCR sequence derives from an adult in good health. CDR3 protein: CASSSLLRKETQYF. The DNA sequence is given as TGTGCCAGCAGTTCCTTACTCAGAAAAGAGACCCAGTACTTC.